The entry below gives a single T cell receptor beta chain sequence along with its context. TCRdb recomputed calls from the 5' RACE reads with MiXCR, one row per CDR3 protein. This table holds nearly 900,000 distinct CDR3 sequences, roughly an eighth found once. The data were taken from a study of identical twins. This CDR3 has 15 amino acids. CDR1 is SGHNT and CDR2 is YYREEE in the germline V gene (reference sequence). The V and J ends lost 4 bases and 4 bases respectively, with 17 bases between them. These records were also assigned to another study, of yellow fever vaccine responses in identical twins.

Sequencing was done on a sample of PBMCs. The receptor comes from a woman aged 18 to 35 in good health. The J gene is TRBJ1-1, the V gene TRBV5-4, with D perhaps TRBD1 (5 bases). CDR3 protein: CASSNPGAQGTEAFF. CDR3 DNA: TGTGCCAGCAGCAATCCGGGAGCTCAGGGCACTGAAGCTTTCTTT. Full variable domain (outside the CDR3, taken from reference TRBV5-4 and TRBJ1-1): ETGVTQSPTHLIKTRGQQVTLRCSSQSGHNTVSWYQQALGQGPQFIFQYYREEENGRGNFPPRFSGLQFPNYSSELNVNALELDDSALYLCASSNPGAQGTEAFFGQGTRLTVV.